This TCR beta chain was recovered during a study of shared clonotypes between healthy human individuals. Points from the study as a whole: Owing to a small donor count, the genetic and exposure-history diversity represented was limited.

Naive CD8 cells comprised CD45RO-negative, CCR7-positively selected cells, excluding terminally differentiated effector memory CD45RA+ cells. Comment on this clone: Its antigen is unknown.

The V gene's germline CDR1 is LNHNV and CDR2 YYDKDF (reference sequence). V was trimmed by 0 bases and J by 2 bases, leaving 16 bases between them. The CDR3 contains 17 residues. The material for each subset, its genomic DNA, was split evenly across several immunoSEQ plates. Sorted-subset replicate PCR reactions contained approximately 190 ng DNA, corresponding to some 28,000 T cell genomes. Some clones are missing from TCRdb's copy, which holds only in-frame ones; the method was immunoSEQ multiplex PCR. The profile shows 2 million to 2.5 million clones, just over 90% of them singletons. The sequenced sample consisted of naive CD8+ T cells from PBMCs. The receptor was isolated from a young man in good health. Some clones in this sample may be carry-over from other donors' samples. V and J are TRBV15 and TRBJ1-1; D remains unclear. CDR3 sequence (DNA): TGTGCCACCAGCAGAGATCCCCCTAGGAGGGATAACACTGAAGCTTTCTTT. This sequence encodes CATSRDPPRRDNTEAFF.